Listed here are 18 T cell receptor beta chains from one sample, sequenced in a study of blood T cells in healthy people across ages. The second PCR ran roughly 7 to 12 cycles with a sample-barcoded 5' primer and J-beta primers. TCRdb re-derived calls from the 5' RACE reads in MiXCR, one entry per CDR3 protein. The table has over 950,000 distinct CDR3 sequences, about 53% seen once. The material sequenced was blood. The receptors shown here come from a woman aged 55-70 years in good health.

V and J are TRBV2 and TRBJ2-1; D is undetermined. Trimming removed 7 bases at V and 8 bases at J, with 12 bases between. Germline V lookup: CDR1 SNHLY, CDR2 FYNNEI. CDR3 length equals 12 residues. The DNA of the CDR3 is TGTGCCAGCACCGACGAAAGTTATGAGCAGTTCTTC. Its protein product is CASTDESYEQFF. Based on the CDR3 plus reference TRBV2 and TRBJ2-1, the full variable domain is EPEVTQTPSHQVTQMGQEVILRCVPISNHLYFYWYRQILGQKVEFLVSFYNNEISEKSEIFDDQFSVERPDGSNFTLKIRSTKLEDSAMYFCASTDESYEQFFGPGTRLTVL.

The chain carries TRBV6-1 and TRBJ2-5; TRBD1 agrees at 7 bases. Near its end, the DNA agrees better with TRBJ2-7, so the J call may be wrong. The CDR3 is made up of 17 amino acids. Looked up from germline, CDR1 is MNHNS and CDR2 is SASEGT. The CDR3 sequence: CASSEGVTGTGSYEQYF. DNA for the CDR3: TGTGCCAGCAGTGAAGGTGTGACAGGGACGGGCTCCTACGAGCAGTACTTC.

This clonotype was counted a few times. V is TRBV4-3 and J is TRBJ2-3; TRBD2 matches at 7 bases. The CDR3 has 17 residues. Trimming at V came to 0 bases and at J to 6 bases, leaving 12 bases not matched to a gene. Germline V gene sequence: CDR1 LGHNA, CDR2 YSLEER. The CDR3 sequence is CASSQDQTGGLRDTQYF. DNA for the CDR3: TGCGCCAGCAGCCAAGATCAAACGGGAGGTCTGAGGGATACGCAGTATTTT.

This clonotype was counted between two and nine times. This chain connects TRBV7-9 to TRBJ2-7, with TRBD2 identical over 8 bases. Germline V CDR1 and CDR2: SEHNR, FQNEAQ (reference sequence). V gave up 6 bases and J gave up 0 bases; unmatched junction bases: 4. The CDR3 is made up of 14 amino acids. CDR3 in amino acids: CASRESGSSYEQYF. CDR3 DNA: TGTGCCAGCAGAGAAAGCGGGAGCTCCTACGAGCAGTACTTC.

The chain joins TRBV7-3 to TRBJ2-5, with 7 positions matching TRBD1. Germline V gene lookup returns CDR1 SGHTA and CDR2 FQGTGA. The junction had 4 bases not matched to a gene; V was cut back by 5 bases and J by 4 bases. The CDR3 extends over 13 amino acids. The CDR3 loop reads CASSLTGAETQYF. The CDR3 DNA is TGTGCCAGCAGCCTTACAGGGGCAGAGACCCAGTACTTC.

This clonotype was seen a few times. This chain joins TRBV4-1 and TRBJ2-3; 15 bases fit TRBD2. The ends lost 3 bases at V and 8 bases at J; junction bases unmatched: 3. The CDR3 loop spans 15 amino acids. Germline V lookup: CDR1 MGHRA, CDR2 YSYEKL. The CDR3 sequence is CASSQGLAGGGTQYF. CDR3 DNA: TGCGCCAGCAGCCAGGGACTAGCGGGAGGAGGTACGCAGTATTTT.

The chain has TRBV7-9 and TRBJ2-7; 10 nucleotides match TRBD1. The J call could be wrong; TRBJ2-5 is a better fit for the DNA end. The V gene's germline CDR1 is SEHNR and CDR2 FQNEAQ (reference sequence). The CDR3 length is 14 residues. CDR3 sequence reads: CASSLSGQGQTQYF. The DNA of the CDR3 is TGTGCCAGCAGCTTATCGGGACAGGGGCAGACCCAGTACTTC.

The genes are TRBV29-1 and TRBJ2-1, with D maybe TRBD1 (7 bases). CDR1 and CDR2 from the germline V gene are SQVTM and ANQGSEA. Trimming took off 3 bases at V and 2 bases at J, with 17 bases between the two ends. The CDR3 loop spans 16 amino acids. This CDR3 is CSVEEEGQNTYNEQFF. DNA for the CDR3: TGCAGCGTTGAGGAGGAGGGACAGAATACCTACAATGAGCAGTTCTTC.

The table lists this clonotype with a few counts. The gene calls are TRBV20-1 and TRBJ2-1; possible D gene TRBD2, 6 bases. The CDR3 extends over 12 amino acids. The germline V and J ends were trimmed by 6 bases and 3 bases, with 9 bases remaining between them. The germline V gene encodes CDR1 DFQATT and CDR2 SNEGSKA (reference sequence). The CDR3 coding sequence is TGCAGTGCACTAGCCCACTACAATGAGCAGTTCTTC. Translating it yields CSALAHYNEQFF.

This chain links TRBV15 with TRBJ2-5; TRBD2 matches at 9 bases. From germline, CDR1 is LNHNV and CDR2 YYDKDF (reference sequence). The V gene end was trimmed by 5 bases and the J gene end by 1 base; junction bases not matched to a gene: 8. CDR3 length: 16 residues. For the CDR3, the DNA is TGTGCCACCAGCTCCGGGACTAGCAGCCCCCAAGAGACCCAGTACTTC. This sequence encodes CATSSGTSSPQETQYF.

This clonotype was detected many times. This may be a read error: a much more frequent sequence differs by one nucleotide. The rearrangement links TRBV29-1 to TRBJ2-1, with 9 bases fitting TRBD2. Near its end, the DNA agrees better with TRBJ2-7, so the J call may be wrong. The CDR3 has 16 amino acids. Germline CDR1 and CDR2: SQVTM and ANQGSEA. CDR3 loop: CSAQGAGGGSYNEQYF. Here the CDR3 DNA reads TGCAGCGCCCAAGGAGCGGGAGGCGGCTCCTACAATGAGCAGTACTTC.

This clonotype was counted only a few times. J is TRBJ2-1 and V is TRBV6-2 or TRBV6-3; the D gene is possibly TRBD2 (5 bases). The CDR3 contains 16 residues. Germline-derived CDR1 and CDR2 are MNHEY and SVGEGT. Trimming removed 0 bases from V and 5 bases from J, with 14 bases in between. The CDR3 sequence is CASSYSTQRQNNEQFF. Written as DNA, the CDR3 is TGTGCCAGCAGTTACTCGACCCAGCGGCAAAACAATGAGCAGTTCTTC.

The rearrangement joins TRBV29-1 to TRBJ2-7; D remains unclear. Germline V lookup: CDR1 SQVTM, CDR2 ANQGSEA. This CDR3 comprises 12 residues. Trimming cost V 4 bases and J 3 bases, with 10 bases left between them. CDR3 sequence: CSVGYPGYEQYF. The CDR3, as DNA: TGCAGCGTTGGGTATCCCGGCTACGAGCAGTACTTC.

This clonotype was seen once. The chain recombines TRBV9 with TRBJ2-7, with TRBD1 matching over 7 bases. CDR3 length: 16 residues. The germline gives CDR1 SGDLS, CDR2 YYNGEE. After removal of 3 bases from V and 3 bases from J, the junction contained 12 bases not matched to a gene. CDR3 in DNA: TGTGCCAGCAGCGCCGGAGCCGGGACAGACAGCTACGAGCAGTACTTC. Translation: CASSAGAGTDSYEQYF. Variable domain in full (rest from reference TRBV9 and TRBJ2-7): DSGVTQTPKHLITATGQRVTLRCSPRSGDLSVYWYQQSLDQGLQFLIQYYNGEERAKGNILERFSAQQFPDLHSELNLSSLELGDSALYFCASSAGAGTDSYEQYFGPGTRLTVT.

There are a few counts of this clonotype. This sequence joins TRBV2 and TRBJ2-2; the D is unclear. CDR1 and CDR2 (germline): SNHLY, FYNNEI. This CDR3 comprises 10 residues. Deletions cut 8 bases from V and 7 bases from J, with 5 bases between. The CDR3 bases are TGTGCCAGCCTCGACGGGGAGCTGTTTTTT. The encoded protein is CASLDGELFF.

This clonotype was recorded many times. The rearrangement links TRBV20-1 to TRBJ2-5; the D is unclear. This CDR3 has 11 residues. Trimming pared 4 bases from V and 7 bases from J, leaving 10 bases between. CDR1 and CDR2 from the germline V gene are DFQATT and SNEGSKA (reference sequence). CDR3 region: CSAIGTGTQYF. CDR3 nucleotide sequence: TGCAGTGCTATAGGCACGGGGACCCAGTACTTC.

The V call is TRBV5-1, the J call TRBJ2-3; 7 bases map to TRBD2. With V trimmed by 0 bases and J by 6 bases, 4 bases remained unmatched. CDR1 and CDR2 (germline): SGHRS, YFSETQ. The CDR3 totals 14 residues. CDR3 sequence (DNA): TGCGCCAGCAGCTTGGATCTAGCGGCGGATACGCAGTATTTT. Encoded protein: CASSLDLAADTQYF.

The rearrangement uses TRBV5-1 and TRBJ2-7; maybe TRBD2 (6 bases). CDR3 length: 15 residues. Germline CDR1 and CDR2: SGHRS and YFSETQ. The germline V and J ends were trimmed by 0 bases and 6 bases, with 16 bases remaining between them. The CDR3 here is CASSLEPLEGSEQYF. Written as DNA, the CDR3 is TGCGCCAGCAGCTTGGAACCTTTGGAGGGAAGCGAGCAGTACTTC.